This T cell receptor beta chain was obtained from a study of breast tumors, draining lymph nodes, adjacent tissues. TCRdb re-analysed the multiplex PCR reads in MiXCR, keeping a single row per CDR3 protein. The sample yields about 130,000 distinct CDR3 sequences, about 20% seen once. The CDR3 is made up of 16 amino acids. The germline CDR1 and CDR2 sequences are SGHDT and YYEEEE. With 4 bases removed from V and 5 bases from J, the gap between germline ends came to 16 bases. This clonotype showed up many times. Samples came from axillary lymph nodes draining the breast cancer. The source of this sequence is a female donor with breast cancer. Some clones in this sample may be carry-over from other donors' samples. This chain uses TRBV5-6 with TRBJ1-6, with D tentatively TRBD1 (6 bases). Specimen: axillary lymph node tissue. Here the CDR3 DNA reads TGTGCCAGCAGCGCATACAGGGAGGGGAATAATTCACCCCTCCACTTT. The encoded protein is CASSAYREGNNSPLHF. The complete variable domain, with remaining parts taken from reference TRBV5-6 and TRBJ1-6, reads DAGVTQSPTHLIKTRGQQVTLRCSPKSGHDTVSWYQQALGQGPQFIFQYYEEEERQRGNFPDRFSGHQFPNYSSELNVNALLLGDSALYLCASSAYREGNNSPLHFGNGTRLTVT.